This T cell receptor (beta chain) was recovered during a study of technical replicates of blood from several donors. Method: immunoSEQ multiplex PCR; TCRdb's copy keeps in-frame clones and lacks some. The sample contains over 80,000 clones, approximately 96% of which appear only once. CDR1 is SGHDN, CDR2 FVKESK, per germline. The CDR3 is made up of 16 amino acids. The trim removed 0 bases at V and 7 bases at J, leaving 4 bases unmatched. The source material was T cells isolated from PBMCs. The gene calls are TRBV14 and TRBJ2-1; 12 bases line up with TRBD2. This TCR came from a human donor in good health. The CDR3 DNA reads TGTGCCAGCAGCCAAGATGCTGGACTAGCGGGAAATGAGCAGTTCTTC. This encodes CASSQDAGLAGNEQFF.